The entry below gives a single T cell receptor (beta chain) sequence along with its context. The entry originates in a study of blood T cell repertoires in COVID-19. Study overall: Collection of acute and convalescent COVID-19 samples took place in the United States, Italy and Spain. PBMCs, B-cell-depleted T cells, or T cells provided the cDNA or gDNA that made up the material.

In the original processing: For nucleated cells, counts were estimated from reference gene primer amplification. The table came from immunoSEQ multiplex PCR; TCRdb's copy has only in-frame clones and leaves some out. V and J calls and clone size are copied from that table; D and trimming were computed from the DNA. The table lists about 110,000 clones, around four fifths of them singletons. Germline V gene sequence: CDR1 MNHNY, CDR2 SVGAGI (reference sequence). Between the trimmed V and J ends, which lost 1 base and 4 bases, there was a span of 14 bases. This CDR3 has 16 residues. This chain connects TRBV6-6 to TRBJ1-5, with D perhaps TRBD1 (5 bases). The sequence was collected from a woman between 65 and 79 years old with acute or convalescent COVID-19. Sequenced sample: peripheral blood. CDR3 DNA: TGTGCCAGCAGTTACTTGGGGCGCAGAGGTAATCAGCCCCAGCATTTT. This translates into CASSYLGRRGNQPQHF.